A single sample gave rise to the 24 T cell receptor beta chains below, sequenced in a study of tumor-infiltrating lymphocytes in oesophageal squamous cell carcinoma. MiXCR, run by TCRdb on the PCR reads, gives a single entry per CDR3 protein. Of about 17,000 distinct CDR3 sequences in the sample, less than 50% were seen once. Sequencing used normal esophageal tissue next to the tumor. All receptors come from a female donor with esophageal squamous cell carcinoma.

As for this clonotype: A read error may be the cause here, since a much bigger clone is one base away. This chain links TRBV27 with TRBJ2-5, with a possible D match to TRBD1 (5 bases). Germline-derived CDR1 and CDR2 are MNHEY and SMNVEV (reference sequence). This CDR3 is built from 13 residues. In nucleotides, the CDR3 is TGTCCCAGCACGGACACCTACTACAATGAGCAGTACTTC. This encodes CPSTDTYYNEQYF.

The chain uses TRBV5-1 and TRBJ2-6; TRBD2 might be the D (5 bases). The J call may not be correct, given that the DNA end is closer to TRBJ2-5. CDR3 length equals 15 residues. Germline V gene sequence: CDR1 SGHRS, CDR2 YFSETQ. CDR3 residues: CASSLEQLRSGTQYF. The CDR3 DNA reads as TGCGCCAGCAGCTTGGAGCAGCTTCGGAGCGGGACCCAGTACTTC.

This clonotype was recorded many times. The chain uses TRBV4-1 and TRBJ2-7; D is undetermined. The CDR3 is made up of 14 amino acids. CDR1 is MGHRA and CDR2 is YSYEKL in the germline V gene. The V end lost 3 bases, the J end lost 2 bases, and 11 bases lay between the germline ends. The CDR3 sequence is CASSQAESTYEQYF. The CDR3 DNA is TGCGCCAGCAGCCAGGCCGAGAGTACCTACGAGCAGTACTTC.

This chain uses TRBV7-3 with TRBJ2-3, with 9 bases matching TRBD2. V lost 4 bases, J lost 3 bases, and 2 bases stayed unmatched. The CDR3 has 14 residues. Germline assignment: CDR1 SGHTA and CDR2 FQGTGA. In nucleotides, the CDR3 is TGTGCCAGCAGCTCCGGACTAGCGACAGATACGCAGTATTTT. This sequence encodes CASSSGLATDTQYF.

CDR3 sequence: CASSSGQGYGYTF. The CDR3 DNA sequence: TGTGCCAGCAGTTCGGGACAGGGCTATGGCTACACCTTC. The rearrangement joins TRBV28 to TRBJ2-7; 9 bases agree with TRBD1. TRBJ1-2 explains the end of the DNA better; the J call may be wrong. The CDR3 totals 13 residues. Germline-derived CDR1 and CDR2 are MDHEN and SYDVKM.

Remarks on this clonotype: One end of the junction is discordant with germline, which a read error may explain. The chain combines TRBV7-2 with TRBJ2-4; D might be TRBD1 or TRBD2, each matching 5 bases. The germline gives CDR1 SGHTA, CDR2 FQGNSA. This CDR3 is 15 amino acids long. The CDR3 protein is CASSLVPGSDSPLHF. In DNA, the CDR3 is TGTGCCAGCAGCTTAGTTCCAGGGAGTGATTCACCCCTCCACTTC.

The chain couples TRBV6-6 to TRBJ2-5; a possible D gene is TRBD1 (5 bases). Germline V gene data show CDR1 as MNHNY and CDR2 as SVGAGI (reference sequence). This CDR3 spans 12 amino acids. Trimming took 4 bases from V and 5 from J, leaving 8 bases between them. The CDR3 DNA follows: TGTGCCAGCAGTTCAGGGTGGGAGACCCAGTACTTC. Its translation is CASSSGWETQYF.

This clonotype was found a few times. This could be a read error, since a much larger clone is one nucleotide away. V is TRBV11-2 and J is TRBJ2-7; D remains unclear. Germline-derived CDR1 and CDR2 are SGHAT and FQNNGV. The CDR3 loop spans 16 amino acids. V was trimmed by 0 bases and J by 7 bases, leaving 19 bases between them. In DNA form, the CDR3 reads TGTGCCAGCAGCTTAGAGAGTCAGTTCCCCTACAATGAGCAGTACTTC. Encoded protein: CASSLESQFPYNEQYF.

This chain uses TRBV7-8 with TRBJ2-1; D remains ambiguous. This CDR3 has 14 residues. Per germline, CDR1 SGHVS and CDR2 FQNEAQ. The V end was cut by 4 bases, the J end by 1 base, with 8 bases between. Here the CDR3 reads CASSYEYSYNEQFF. The CDR3 DNA reads TGTGCCAGCAGCTATGAATATTCCTACAATGAGCAGTTCTTC.

The chain uses TRBV6-8 and TRBJ1-5; tentative D call: TRBD1 (5 bases). The germline V gene has CDR1 MNHGY and CDR2 SAAAGT. V was pared by 2 bases and J by 3 bases, with 17 bases between. The CDR3 is 17 amino acids. The CDR3 is CASSYDYLSGTNQPQHF. In nucleotides, the CDR3 is TGTGCCAGCAGTTACGACTACTTGTCCGGGACCAATCAGCCCCAGCATTTT.

In its sample, this clonotype was seen many times. The chain joins TRBV3-1 to TRBJ1-1, with a tentative D call TRBD1 (5 bases). The CDR3 extends over 14 amino acids. Germline CDR1 is LGHDT and CDR2 is YNNKEL (reference sequence). V was cut by 1 base and J by 10 bases, with 16 bases left in between. CDR3 loop: CASSQALKGRGAFF. As DNA, the CDR3 is TGTGCCAGCAGCCAAGCACTTAAGGGGCGGGGAGCTTTCTTT. Full variable domain (remainder filled in from reference TRBV3-1 and TRBJ1-1): DTAVSQTPKYLVTQMGNDKSIKCEQNLGHDTMYWYKQDSKKFLKIMFSYNNKELIINETVPNRFSPKSPDKAHLNLHINSLELGDSAVYFCASSQALKGRGAFFGQGTRLTVV.

This clonotype was detected ten times or more. The chain links TRBV7-6 to TRBJ2-1; 10 bases are shared with TRBD2. The germline V gene encodes CDR1 SGHVS and CDR2 FNYEAQ. Trimming removed 5 bases from V and 1 base from J; junction bases left unmatched: 2. The CDR3 totals 15 residues. As DNA, the CDR3 is TGTGCCAGCAGCCGTAGCGGGAGGTCCTACAATGAGCAGTTCTTC. Translating gives CASSRSGRSYNEQFF.

This clonotype was counted at least ten times. This chain joins TRBV11-2 and TRBJ2-7, with D possibly TRBD2 on 5 matching bases. This CDR3 spans 18 amino acids. The V gene lost 5 bases and the J gene lost 0 bases, with 23 bases spanning the gap. The V gene's germline CDR1 is SGHAT and CDR2 FQNNGV. CDR3 protein: CASSLTSGGGLSSYEQYF. In DNA form, the CDR3 reads TGTGCCAGCAGCCTAACCTCCGGAGGTGGGCTGAGCTCCTACGAGCAGTACTTC. The whole variable domain, filled in from reference TRBV11-2 and TRBJ2-7, reads EAGVAQSPRYKIIEKRQSVAFWCNPISGHATLYWYQQILGQGPKLLIQFQNNGVVDDSQLPKDRFSAERLKGVDSTLKIQPAKLEDSAVYLCASSLTSGGGLSSYEQYFGPGTRLTVT.

This clonotype was picked up one time. The chain couples TRBV7-4 to TRBJ2-7; 14 bases are a match to TRBD2. Germline assignment: CDR1 SGHVT and CDR2 SQSDAQ. The ends lost 5 bases at V and 7 bases at J; junction bases unmatched: 22. CDR3 length: 20 amino acids. The CDR3 loop is CASSPGRRLAGGPSIGEQYF. The CDR3 DNA follows: TGTGCCAGCAGCCCAGGACGGAGACTAGCGGGAGGGCCATCTATTGGTGAGCAGTACTTC.

The chain carries TRBV6-8 and TRBJ2-7; D gene unclear. Matching the DNA end better, TRBJ1-2 makes the J call doubtful. This CDR3 comprises 13 residues. Germline lookup yields CDR1 MNHGY and CDR2 SAAAGT. In nucleotides, the CDR3 is TGTGCCAGCAGTTATCAGACTAACTATGGCTACACCTTC. Amino acid sequence: CASSYQTNYGYTF.

The chain employs TRBV7-2 and TRBJ2-5; D may correspond to TRBD1 or TRBD2 (5 bases each). The CDR3 covers 14 residues. Germline V CDR1 and CDR2: SGHTA, FQGNSA. Trimming pared 5 bases from V and 5 bases from J, leaving 15 bases between. For the CDR3, the DNA is TGTGCCAGCAGCCGGGGACGGACCCAGGAGACCCAGTACTTC. Encoded protein: CASSRGRTQETQYF.

This clonotype has more than one count but fewer than ten. This rearrangement joins TRBV7-2 to TRBJ2-7; 8 bases match TRBD2. The germline gives CDR1 SGHTA, CDR2 FQGNSA. The CDR3 extends over 15 amino acids. J lost 6 bases, V lost 1 base, and 8 bases had no gene match. The CDR3 is CASSLETSVATEQYF. The CDR3 bases are TGTGCCAGCAGCTTAGAGACTAGCGTTGCCACCGAGCAGTACTTC. The variable domain in full, with the rest retrieved from reference TRBV7-2 and TRBJ2-7, is GAGVSQSPSNKVTEKGKDVELRCDPISGHTALYWYRQSLGQGLEFLIYFQGNSAPDKSGLPSDRFSAERTGGSVSTLTIQRTQQEDSAVYLCASSLETSVATEQYFGPGTRLTVT.

The rearrangement joins TRBV7-6 to TRBJ2-7; D might be TRBD2 (5 bases). The CDR3 has 13 residues. Trimming removed 2 bases from V and 5 bases from J, with 10 bases in between. Germline CDR1 is SGHVS and CDR2 is FNYEAQ. In DNA form, the CDR3 reads TGTGCCAGCAGCTTACCGGGAACTAACGAGCAGTACTTC. Its protein is CASSLPGTNEQYF. The whole variable domain, filled in from reference TRBV7-6 and TRBJ2-7, reads GAGVSQSPRYKVTKRGQDVALRCDPISGHVSLYWYRQALGQGPEFLTYFNYEAQQDKSGLPNDRFSAERPEGSISTLTIQRTEQRDSAMYRCASSLPGTNEQYFGPGTRLTVT.

This clonotype was detected ten times or more. The V gene is TRBV2, the J gene TRBJ2-1, with D uncertain. The CDR3 has 14 residues. V gave up 6 bases and J gave up 10 bases, with 19 bases separating them. CDR1 and CDR2 (germline): SNHLY, FYNNEI. The CDR3 sequence: CASRQLTTIGEQFF. The CDR3, as DNA: TGTGCCAGCAGGCAACTTACCACAATCGGGGAGCAGTTCTTC.

At least ten counts were recorded for this clonotype. The J gene is TRBJ2-7, the V gene TRBV4-2; perhaps TRBD2 as D (5 bases). The V gene lost 0 bases and the J gene lost 5 bases, with 5 bases spanning the gap. Looked up from germline, CDR1 is LGHNA and CDR2 is YNFKEQ. The CDR3 has 12 residues. CDR3 bases: TGTGCCAGCAGCCAAGAGCGGGACGAGCAGTACTTC. Amino acids: CASSQERDEQYF.

This chain links TRBV27 with TRBJ2-7; D unresolved. V was trimmed by 0 bases and J by 7 bases, leaving 10 bases between them. Germline V lookup: CDR1 MNHEY, CDR2 SMNVEV (reference sequence). The CDR3 is made up of 13 amino acids. CDR3 residues: CASSLSIVREQYF. In nucleotides, the CDR3 is TGTGCCAGCAGTTTATCTATAGTGCGTGAGCAGTACTTC.

By sample fraction, this clonotype is medium-sized (0.01 to 0.1%). The gene calls are TRBV7-2 and TRBJ1-1; D call uncertain. The V gene's germline CDR1 is SGHTA and CDR2 FQGNSA. Trimming shortened V by 3 bases and J by 0 bases, and 5 bases separated the two germline ends. The CDR3 is 13 amino acids. The DNA for the CDR3 is TGTGCCAGCAGCTTTTCCGTGAACACTGAAGCTTTCTTT. It yields the protein CASSFSVNTEAFF.

The V call is TRBV7-6, the J call TRBJ2-2; TRBD1 aligns across 11 bases. Germline-derived CDR1 and CDR2 are SGHVS and FNYEAQ. The V segment lost 5 bases and the J segment 4 bases; nucleotides outside the gene matches: 3. The CDR3 has 15 amino acids. CDR3 coding DNA: TGTGCCAGCAGCAAGGGGACAGGGGGCACCGGGGAGCTGTTTTTT. Translation: CASSKGTGGTGELFF.

V is TRBV7-6 and J is TRBJ2-7; TRBD2 agrees at 11 bases. Germline V gives CDR1 SGHVS, CDR2 FNYEAQ. This CDR3 region has 18 residues. Losses at the gene ends were 5 bases for V and 7 bases for J; bases not matched to a gene: 19. This CDR3 is CASSARPPTSGTTHEQYF. The CDR3 bases are TGTGCCAGCAGCGCACGCCCCCCGACTAGCGGGACTACCCATGAGCAGTACTTC.